Listed here are 28 T cell receptor beta chains from one sample, sequenced in a study of PD-L1 blockade in urothelial cancer. Some clones are missing from TCRdb's copy, which holds only in-frame ones; the method was immunoSEQ multiplex PCR. In the table there are 40,000 to 45,000 clones, about 83% of which are singletons. Indicated time point: peripheral blood 6 weeks after treatment start. The starting material was PBMCs, obtained around atezolizumab (anti-PD-L1) treatment. Source of these receptors: a man aged 55 to 69 with urothelial cancer.

This clone was seen a few times. The chain recombines TRBV15 with TRBJ2-5; tentatively, D is TRBD2 (5 bases). The CDR3 totals 15 residues. Trimming took 5 bases from V and 2 from J, leaving 15 bases between them. Looked up from germline, CDR1 is LNHNV and CDR2 is YYDKDF (reference sequence). DNA of the CDR3: TGTGCCACCAGCGGAACCACCGGGATACAAGAGACCCAGTACTTC. Translation: CATSGTTGIQETQYF.

This clone has just one count. The V call is TRBV6-4, the J call TRBJ2-5; D is perhaps TRBD2 (5 bases). Looked up from germline, CDR1 is MRHNA and CDR2 is SNTAGT. Between the trimmed V and J ends, which lost 4 bases and 5 bases, there was a span of 11 bases. This CDR3 is built from 13 residues. The CDR3, as DNA: TGTGCCAGCAGTGTTAGGGAGAGGGAGACCCAGTACTTC. This codes for CASSVRERETQYF.

The chain joins TRBV27 to TRBJ2-7; D possibly corresponds to TRBD1 (6 bases). CDR3 length: 13 amino acids. V was shortened by 6 bases and J by 2 bases, with 11 bases between the two germline ends. The germline V gene has CDR1 MNHEY and CDR2 SMNVEV (reference sequence). CDR3 amino acids: CASSPGQTYEQYF. CDR3 coding DNA: TGTGCCAGCAGCCCGGGACAAACCTACGAGCAGTACTTC.

The rearrangement uses TRBV30 and TRBJ1-2; 7 nucleotides match TRBD1. CDR1 is GTSNPN and CDR2 is SVGIG in the germline V gene (reference sequence). This CDR3 spans 14 amino acids. The J segment lost 2 bases and the V segment lost 0 bases, leaving 3 bases of the junction unmatched. The CDR3 sequence is CAWSVGRGNYGYTF. In DNA form, the CDR3 reads TGTGCCTGGAGTGTGGGCAGGGGGAACTATGGCTACACCTTC.

This chain joins TRBV14 and TRBJ2-1, with 10 nucleotides matching TRBD2. V was pared by 4 bases and J by 3 bases, with 3 bases of the junction left unmatched. The CDR3 covers 15 residues. Per germline, CDR1 SGHDN and CDR2 FVKESK. The CDR3 region is CASSPSGGGYNEQFF. As DNA, the CDR3 is TGTGCCAGCAGCCCTAGCGGGGGAGGCTACAATGAGCAGTTCTTC.

The J gene is TRBJ2-7, the V gene TRBV2; the D gene is possibly TRBD2 (7 bases). Germline CDR1 reads SNHLY; CDR2 reads FYNNEI. Trimming took off 7 bases at V and 7 bases at J, with 14 bases between the two ends. The CDR3 is 12 residues long. The CDR3 spells CASKPGGWEQYF. Written as DNA, the CDR3 is TGTGCCAGCAAACCGGGGGGCTGGGAGCAGTACTTC.

The rearrangement uses TRBV29-1 and TRBJ2-5; TRBD2 might be the D (5 bases). This CDR3 comprises 12 residues. The V gene's germline CDR1 is SQVTM and CDR2 ANQGSEA. V was cut by 2 bases and J by 5 bases, with 9 bases left in between. The CDR3 DNA reads TGCAGCGTTGAACTCCCGGGGGAGACCCAGTACTTC. It yields the protein CSVELPGETQYF.

This clone has only one observation. The rearrangement joins TRBV7-3 to TRBJ2-3; 8 nucleotides match TRBD1. CDR3 size: 18 residues. Per the germline V gene, CDR1 is SGHTA and CDR2 is FQGTGA. The trim removed 5 bases at V and 2 bases at J, leaving 15 bases unmatched. The CDR3 here is CASSPAPWTGLSTDTQYF. In nucleotides, the CDR3 is TGTGCCAGCAGCCCAGCCCCTTGGACAGGGCTCTCCACAGATACGCAGTATTTT.

This clone was detected only once. This rearrangement joins TRBV28 to TRBJ2-7, with 10 positions matching TRBD1. The CDR3 is 15 amino acids. Germline V gene lookup returns CDR1 MDHEN and CDR2 SYDVKM. V gave up 5 bases and J gave up 3 bases; unmatched junction bases: 7. CDR3 DNA sequence: TGTGCCAGCAGTAACGTCCGGGACAGGGGCTACGAGCAGTACTTC. It yields the protein CASSNVRDRGYEQYF.

The rearrangement links TRBV5-4 to TRBJ1-2; tentatively, D is TRBD1 (6 bases). Germline CDR1 and CDR2: SGHNT and YYREEE (reference sequence). The CDR3 extends over 14 amino acids. V shed 4 bases and J shed 8 bases, with 18 bases lying between them. The CDR3, as DNA: TGTGCCAGCAGCCCCCGGGGGGCCTGGGGAGGCTACACCTTC. It specifies CASSPRGAWGGYTF. Drawing the rest from reference TRBV5-4 and TRBJ1-2, the complete variable domain is ETGVTQSPTHLIKTRGQQVTLRCSSQSGHNTVSWYQQALGQGPQFIFQYYREEENGRGNFPPRFSGLQFPNYSSELNVNALELDDSALYLCASSPRGAWGGYTFGSGTRLTVV.

J is TRBJ1-5 and V is TRBV28, with D perhaps TRBD1 (5 bases). V dropped 2 bases and J dropped 2 bases, with 13 bases sitting between them. CDR1 and CDR2 from the germline V gene are MDHEN and SYDVKM. The length of the CDR3 is 16 residues. The CDR3 sequence is CASSLPREEGNQPQHF. The DNA for the CDR3 is TGTGCCAGCAGTTTACCCAGGGAAGAGGGCAATCAGCCCCAGCATTTT.

The chain has TRBV2 and TRBJ2-3; 8 bases match TRBD2. The germline V gene has CDR1 SNHLY and CDR2 FYNNEI. V lost 8 bases, J lost 5 bases, and 15 bases stayed unmatched. The CDR3 has 16 residues. The CDR3 region is CASSLGGPGGLDTQYF. The CDR3 nucleotides read TGTGCCAGCTCCCTGGGAGGGCCGGGGGGGTTAGATACGCAGTATTTT.

This chain joins TRBV28 and TRBJ1-5; no firm D call. The CDR3 runs 16 residues. The ends were cut back, 1 base at V and 0 bases at J, with 10 bases in the middle. Germline V gives CDR1 MDHEN, CDR2 SYDVKM. The CDR3 loop is CASSLFPGNSNQPQHF. The CDR3 DNA follows: TGTGCCAGCAGTTTATTTCCGGGAAATAGCAATCAGCCCCAGCATTTT.

The chain recombines TRBV30 with TRBJ1-3, with a weak D call TRBD1 (5 bases). V lost 1 base to trimming and J lost 2 bases, with 9 bases between them. The CDR3 runs 14 residues. CDR1 is GTSNPN, CDR2 SVGIG, per germline (reference sequence). Here the CDR3 reads CAWSGGETGNTIYF. CDR3 sequence (DNA): TGTGCCTGGAGTGGGGGGGAGACTGGAAACACCATATATTTT.

This clone came up a few times. This rearrangement joins TRBV2 to TRBJ1-6; 7 nucleotides line up with TRBD1. V lost 7 bases and J lost 3; bases outside the gene matches: 9. This CDR3 contains 16 residues. Germline-derived CDR1 and CDR2 are SNHLY and FYNNEI. The CDR3 sequence: CASTRDSDNYNSPLHF. The DNA of the CDR3 is TGTGCCAGCACCCGGGACAGCGACAACTATAATTCACCCCTCCACTTT. The variable domain in full, with the rest retrieved from reference TRBV2 and TRBJ1-6, is EPEVTQTPSHQVTQMGQEVILRCVPISNHLYFYWYRQILGQKVEFLVSFYNNEISEKSEIFDDQFSVERPDGSNFTLKIRSTKLEDSAMYFCASTRDSDNYNSPLHFGNGTRLTVT.

CDR3 DNA sequence: TGCGCCAGCAGTTTAGGGGCGGCTGAAGCTTTCTTT. Residues: CASSLGAAEAFF. This rearrangement joins TRBV5-1 to TRBJ1-1, with D perhaps matching TRBD1 (5 bases). CDR3 length: 12 residues. Germline V gene data show CDR1 as SGHRS and CDR2 as YFSETQ. Trimming removed 5 bases from V and 6 bases from J, with 11 bases in between.

The V gene is TRBV2, the J gene TRBJ2-5, with TRBD2 matching 7 bases. The V and J ends lost 1 base and 3 bases, in that order; junction bases with no gene match: 5. This CDR3 comprises 15 residues. Germline CDR1 and CDR2: SNHLY and FYNNEI. CDR3 protein: CASSEGPAGKETQYF. The CDR3 nucleotides read TGTGCCAGCAGTGAAGGACCAGCGGGGAAAGAGACCCAGTACTTC.

The chain links TRBV19 to TRBJ2-1, with 9 bases matching TRBD2. The CDR3 length is 13 residues. Germline V gives CDR1 LNHDA, CDR2 SQIVND (reference sequence). The ends lost 9 bases at V and 14 bases at J; junction bases unmatched: 14. CDR3 protein: CASGRPASGTEFF. CDR3 in DNA: TGTGCCAGCGGACGTCCGGCTAGCGGGACGGAGTTCTTC.

The chain uses TRBV6-1 and TRBJ1-2; no reliable D call. The CDR3 is made up of 11 amino acids. In germline, CDR1 is MNHNS, CDR2 SASEGT. Between the trimmed V and J ends, which lost 4 bases and 8 bases, there was a span of 8 bases. The CDR3 nucleotides read TGTGCCAGCAGTGTCCCCCCAGGCTACACCTTC. Translation gives CASSVPPGYTF.

The rearrangement links TRBV19 to TRBJ1-6; D not certain. Trimming took 3 bases from V and 9 from J, leaving 9 bases between them. CDR1 is LNHDA, CDR2 SQIVND, per germline (reference sequence). The CDR3 contains 13 residues. As DNA, the CDR3 is TGTGCCAGTAGTATTCAACAGCCTTCACCCCTCCACTTT. Translated: CASSIQQPSPLHF.

The gene calls are TRBV6-1 and TRBJ2-5, with no clear D. The CDR3 consists of 12 residues. V lost 7 bases and J 0 bases, leaving 6 bases between the germline ends. Germline V lookup: CDR1 MNHNS, CDR2 SASEGT. The CDR3 loop is CASTLYQETQYF. The CDR3 coding sequence is TGTGCCAGCACTTTGTACCAAGAGACCCAGTACTTC.

The rearrangement links TRBV30 to TRBJ2-5; the D gene is possibly TRBD1 (6 bases). Germline V gene data show CDR1 as GTSNPN and CDR2 as SVGIG (reference sequence). The CDR3 runs 13 residues. The V end was cut by 5 bases, the J end by 5 bases, with 15 bases between. The CDR3 loop is CAWRRDTTETQYF. The CDR3 DNA follows: TGTGCCTGGCGCCGGGACACCACGGAGACCCAGTACTTC.

The rearrangement joins TRBV2 to TRBJ2-1, with TRBD2 matching 8 bases. V lost 2 bases, J lost 4 bases, and 10 bases stayed unmatched. The CDR3 is made up of 17 amino acids. Per germline, CDR1 SNHLY and CDR2 FYNNEI. The CDR3 reads CASSESWAGGTYNEQFF. The CDR3 DNA reads as TGTGCCAGCAGTGAAAGTTGGGCGGGGGGAACTTACAATGAGCAGTTCTTC.

The chain is built from TRBV18 and TRBJ1-2; tentatively, D is TRBD1 (5 bases). Looked up from germline, CDR1 is KGHSH and CDR2 is LQKENI. V lost 5 bases to trimming and J lost 8 bases, with 12 bases between them. This CDR3 region has 12 residues. This chain's CDR3 is CASSFDRRGYTF. CDR3 DNA: TGTGCCAGCTCATTCGACAGAAGGGGCTACACCTTC.

The chain couples TRBV30 to TRBJ2-5, with TRBD1 as a possible D gene (6 bases). CDR1 is GTSNPN and CDR2 is SVGIG in the germline V gene (reference sequence). Trimming pared 0 bases from V and 5 bases from J, leaving 16 bases between. The CDR3 extends over 15 amino acids. In DNA form, the CDR3 reads TGTGCCTGGAGTGTACCCGCAGGGGCTCGCGAGACCCAGTACTTC. It specifies CAWSVPAGARETQYF.

The chain employs TRBV25-1 and TRBJ2-2, with a possible D match to TRBD1 (7 bases). The V gene lost 9 bases and the J gene lost 1 base, with 12 bases spanning the gap. The CDR3 consists of 14 residues. Per germline, CDR1 MGHDK and CDR2 SYGVNS. The CDR3 reads CASSGGWNTGELFF. The DNA for the CDR3 is TGTGCCAGTTCAGGGGGGTGGAACACCGGGGAGCTGTTTTTT.

This clone was detected only once. An end of the junction does not agree with germline; a read error may underlie this. The gene calls are TRBV7-7 and TRBJ2-1; no definite D call. Per the germline V gene, CDR1 is SSHAT and CDR2 is FNYEAQ (reference sequence). This CDR3 has 14 residues. The CDR3 DNA sequence: TGTGCTAGCAGCTTAGATCGTGTTAACAATGAGCAGTTCTTC. Protein: CASSLDRVNNEQFF.

This clone was detected only a few times. The rearrangement joins TRBV11-2 to TRBJ2-1, with 14 bases that match TRBD2. Germline assignment: CDR1 SGHAT and CDR2 FQNNGV. V gave up 5 bases and J gave up 2 bases; unmatched junction bases: 2. This CDR3 is built from 16 residues. The CDR3 here is CASSRLAGGPYNEQFF. The CDR3 DNA reads as TGTGCCAGCAGCCGACTAGCGGGGGGGCCCTACAATGAGCAGTTCTTC.